This T cell receptor beta chain was recovered during a study of beta chain features in type 1 diabetes. Across the study: Analysis included roughly 100 million sorted cells drawn from all samples. General observations from the study: Type 1 diabetes patients had moderately but significantly shorter TCRB CDR3s in all four CD4+ subsets. Across patients, naive, central memory and Treg TCRB repertoires exhibited apparently greater similarity than was observed across healthy donors.

Germline trimming cut 4 bases from V and 5 bases from J; bases unmatched to any gene: 4. From germline, CDR1 is SGDLS and CDR2 YYNGEE. The CDR3 extends over 15 amino acids. As every portion of the isolated RNA was reverse transcribed, the sequencing read expressed TCRB transcripts. Assay used: immunoSEQ multiplex PCR; TCRdb lists only in-frame clones, some missing. The sample carries about 140,000 clones, roughly 10% recorded once. As concerns this clone: Its antigen is unidentified.

Material: central memory CD4+ T cells from blood. This chain uses TRBV9 with TRBJ2-5; 14 nucleotides match TRBD2. The TCR sequence derives from a woman aged 40 to 50 in good health. The CDR3 loop reads CASSPRLAGGETQYF. The CDR3 DNA follows: TGTGCCAGCAGCCCCCGACTAGCGGGGGGGGAGACCCAGTACTTC.